This passage covers 2 T cell receptor beta chains from one sample sequenced in a study of metastatic and nonmetastatic thyroid tumors. No patient received treatment before thyroid surgery. From the PCR reads, TCRdb re-called clones with MiXCR. Of roughly 45,000 clones in the sample, less than 3.5% are singletons; the top ten hold 9.5% to 10%. The sample comprised blood. Receptors originate from a female donor with papillary thyroid cancer or a benign thyroid nodule (not recorded which). Some clones in this sample may be carry-over from other donors' samples.

This clone was recorded at least ten times. The chain joins TRBV12-3 or TRBV12-4 to TRBJ2-2; TRBD2 is a possible D gene (5 bases). This CDR3 is 14 amino acids long. V was trimmed by 6 bases and J by 6 bases, leaving 14 bases between them. CDR3 loop: CASRSPGSAGELFF. The DNA of the CDR3 is TGTGCCAGCAGGTCACCCGGTAGCGCCGGGGAGCTGTTTTTT.

At least ten counts were recorded for this clone. V and J are TRBV6-5 and TRBJ2-7; D may be TRBD1 (5 bases). This CDR3 region has 15 residues. The germline V gene has CDR1 MNHEY and CDR2 SVGAGI. Between the trimmed V and J ends, which lost 0 bases and 2 bases, there was a span of 11 bases. The CDR3 loop is CASSYSSPGTYEQYF. Here the CDR3 DNA reads TGTGCCAGCAGTTACTCGTCTCCAGGGACCTACGAGCAGTACTTC.